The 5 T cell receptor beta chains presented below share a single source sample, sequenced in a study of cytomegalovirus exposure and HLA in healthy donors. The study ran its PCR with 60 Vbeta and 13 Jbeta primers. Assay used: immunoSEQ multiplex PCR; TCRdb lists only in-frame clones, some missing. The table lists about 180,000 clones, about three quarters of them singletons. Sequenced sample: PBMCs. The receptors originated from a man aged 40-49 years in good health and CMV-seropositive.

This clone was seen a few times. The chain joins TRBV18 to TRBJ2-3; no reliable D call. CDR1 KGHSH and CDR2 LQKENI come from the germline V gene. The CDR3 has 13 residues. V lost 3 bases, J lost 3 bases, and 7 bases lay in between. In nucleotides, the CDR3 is TGTGCCAGCTCACCTAATCCGACAGATACGCAGTATTTT. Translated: CASSPNPTDTQYF. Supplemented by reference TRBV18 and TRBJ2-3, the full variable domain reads NAGVMQNPRHLVRRRGQEARLRCSPMKGHSHVYWYRQLPEEGLKFMVYLQKENIIDESGMPKERFSAEFPKEGPSILRIQQVVRGDSAAYFCASSPNPTDTQYFGPGTRLTVL.

The CDR3 DNA follows: TGTGCCAGCAGCTTAACGTCTAGCGGGTCTAGCACAGATACGCAGTATTTT. Its protein product is CASSLTSSGSSTDTQYF. The rearrangement joins TRBV7-3 to TRBJ2-3; 8 bases fit TRBD2. Germline V gene lookup returns CDR1 SGHTA and CDR2 FQGTGA. This CDR3 comprises 17 residues. Losses at the gene ends were 0 bases for V and 0 bases for J; bases not matched to a gene: 5.

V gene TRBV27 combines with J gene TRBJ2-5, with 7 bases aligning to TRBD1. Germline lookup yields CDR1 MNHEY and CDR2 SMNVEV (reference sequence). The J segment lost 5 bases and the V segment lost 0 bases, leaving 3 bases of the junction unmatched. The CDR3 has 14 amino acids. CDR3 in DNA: TGTGCCAGCAGTTTATCGACAGGGCTGGAGACCCAGTACTTC. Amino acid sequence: CASSLSTGLETQYF.

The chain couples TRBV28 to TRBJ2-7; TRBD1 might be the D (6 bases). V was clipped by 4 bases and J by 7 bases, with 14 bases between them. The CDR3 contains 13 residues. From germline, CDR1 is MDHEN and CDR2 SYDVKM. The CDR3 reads CASSSATGPEQYF. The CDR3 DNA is TGTGCCAGCAGTTCGGCTACAGGGCCGGAGCAGTACTTC.

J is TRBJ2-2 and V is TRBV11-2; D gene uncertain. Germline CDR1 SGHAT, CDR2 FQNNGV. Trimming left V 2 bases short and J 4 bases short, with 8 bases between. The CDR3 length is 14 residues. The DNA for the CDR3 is TGTGCCAGCAGCTTAATGCAGTCCACCGGGGAGCTGTTTTTT. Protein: CASSLMQSTGELFF.